The source of this T cell receptor (beta chain) is a study of OX40 agonist ivuxolimab in advanced cancers. Study at large: Head and neck, renal cell, melanoma or hepatocellular carcinoma were the cancers that dose-escalation patients had.

TCRdb keeps only in-frame clones here, not all; method: immunoSEQ multiplex PCR. The sample includes 30,000 to 40,000 clones, 82% of them seen just once. Study findings and constraints: The study found that CD8+ T cells averaged more expanded clones than CD4+. Clonal expansion from baseline to week 6 occurred in both CD4+ and CD8+ T cells.

Trimming took off 0 bases at V and 4 bases at J, with 12 bases between the two ends. Germline loops: CDR1 LNHNV, CDR2 YYDKDF (reference sequence). This CDR3 comprises 15 residues. This clone is medium-sized in the sample. Antigen: not known. Source: CD4+ or CD8+ T cells sorted from blood, taken in a trial of the OX40 agonist ivuxolimab. The J gene is TRBJ2-5, the V gene TRBV15, with a tentative D call TRBD1 (5 bases). The receptor was derived from an adult with an advanced solid tumor such as melanoma, head and neck, liver or kidney cancer. CDR3 protein: CATSRDGQGGETQYF. The DNA of the CDR3 is TGTGCCACCAGCAGAGATGGGCAGGGTGGAGAGACCCAGTACTTC.